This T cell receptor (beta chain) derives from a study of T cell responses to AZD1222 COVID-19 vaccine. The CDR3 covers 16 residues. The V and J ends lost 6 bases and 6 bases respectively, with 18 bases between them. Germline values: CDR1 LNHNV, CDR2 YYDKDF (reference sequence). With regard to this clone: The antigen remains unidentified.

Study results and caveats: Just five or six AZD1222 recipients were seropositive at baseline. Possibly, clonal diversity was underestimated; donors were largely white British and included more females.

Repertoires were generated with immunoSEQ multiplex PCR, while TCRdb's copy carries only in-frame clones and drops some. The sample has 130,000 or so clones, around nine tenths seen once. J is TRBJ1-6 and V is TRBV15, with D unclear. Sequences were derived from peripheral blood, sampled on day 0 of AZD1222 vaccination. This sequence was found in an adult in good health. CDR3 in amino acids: CATRKSGVRPNSPLHF. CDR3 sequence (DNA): TGTGCCACCAGGAAGAGCGGGGTCCGGCCTAATTCACCCCTCCACTTT. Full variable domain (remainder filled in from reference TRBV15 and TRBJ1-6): DAMVIQNPRYQVTQFGKPVTLSCSQTLNHNVMYWYQQKSSQAPKLLFHYYDKDFNNEADTPDNFQSRRPNTSFCFLDIRSPGLGDTAMYLCATRKSGVRPNSPLHFGNGTRLTVT.